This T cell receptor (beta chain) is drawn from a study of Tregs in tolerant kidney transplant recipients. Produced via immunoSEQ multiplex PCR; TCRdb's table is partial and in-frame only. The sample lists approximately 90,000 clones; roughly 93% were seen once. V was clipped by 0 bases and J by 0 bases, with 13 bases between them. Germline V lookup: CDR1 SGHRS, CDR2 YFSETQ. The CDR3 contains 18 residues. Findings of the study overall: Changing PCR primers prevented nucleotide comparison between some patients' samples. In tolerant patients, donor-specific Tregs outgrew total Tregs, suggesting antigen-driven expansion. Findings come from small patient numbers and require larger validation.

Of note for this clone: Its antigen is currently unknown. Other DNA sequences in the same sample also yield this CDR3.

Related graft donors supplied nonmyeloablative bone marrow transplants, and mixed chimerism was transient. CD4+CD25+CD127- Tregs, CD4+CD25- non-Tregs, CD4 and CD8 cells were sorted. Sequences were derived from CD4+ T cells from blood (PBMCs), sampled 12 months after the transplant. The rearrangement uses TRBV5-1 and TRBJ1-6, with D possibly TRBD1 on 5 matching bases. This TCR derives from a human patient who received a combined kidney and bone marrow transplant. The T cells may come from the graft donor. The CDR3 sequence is CASSLVVQGSSYNSPLHF. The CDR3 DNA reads TGCGCCAGCAGCTTGGTAGTTCAGGGAAGCTCCTATAATTCACCCCTCCACTTT.